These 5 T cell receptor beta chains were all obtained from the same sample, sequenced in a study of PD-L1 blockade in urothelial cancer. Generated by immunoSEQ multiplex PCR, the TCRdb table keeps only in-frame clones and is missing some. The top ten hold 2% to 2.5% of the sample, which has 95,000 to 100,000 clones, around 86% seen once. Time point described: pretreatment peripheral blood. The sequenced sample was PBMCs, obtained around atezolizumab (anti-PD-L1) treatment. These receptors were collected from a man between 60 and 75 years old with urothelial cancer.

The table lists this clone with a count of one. CDR3 protein: CASSPDRGGYTF. In DNA form, the CDR3 reads TGTGCCAGCAGCCCAGACAGGGGTGGCTACACCTTC. This rearrangement joins TRBV7-8 to TRBJ1-2; 8 nucleotides match TRBD1. This CDR3 is 12 amino acids long. Germline CDR1 SGHVS, CDR2 FQNEAQ. V lost 5 bases and J lost 7; bases outside the gene matches: 3.

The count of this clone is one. Written as DNA, the CDR3 is TGTGCCAGCAGCTTACCTGAAGCGGGAGCTGATACTAGCACAGATACGCAGTATTTT. The encoded protein is CASSLPEAGADTSTDTQYF. This rearrangement joins TRBV7-8 to TRBJ2-3, with 8 positions matching TRBD2. With 2 bases clipped from V and 0 bases from J, the junction kept 13 bases outside the gene matches. Germline V gene lookup returns CDR1 SGHVS and CDR2 FQNEAQ. The CDR3 spans 19 residues. Filled out from reference TRBV7-8 and TRBJ2-3, the complete variable domain reads GAGVSQSPRYKVAKRGQDVALRCDPISGHVSLFWYQQALGQGPEFLTYFQNEAQLDKSGLPSDRFFAERPEGSVSTLKIQRTQQEDSAVYLCASSLPEAGADTSTDTQYFGPGTRLTVL.

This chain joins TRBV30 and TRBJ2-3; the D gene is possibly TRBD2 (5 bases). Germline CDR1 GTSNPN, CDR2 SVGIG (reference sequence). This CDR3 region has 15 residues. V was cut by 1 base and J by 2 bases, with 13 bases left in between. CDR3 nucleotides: TGTGCCTGGAGTGCCCCCCCAGCGGACACAGATACGCAGTATTTT. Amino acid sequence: CAWSAPPADTDTQYF.

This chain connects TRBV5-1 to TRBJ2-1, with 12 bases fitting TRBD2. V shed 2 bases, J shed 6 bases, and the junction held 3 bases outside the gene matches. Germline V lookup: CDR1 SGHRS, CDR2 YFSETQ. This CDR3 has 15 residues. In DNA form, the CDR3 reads TGCGCCAGCAGCTTAGGACTAGCGGGACTCAATGAGCAGTTCTTC. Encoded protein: CASSLGLAGLNEQFF. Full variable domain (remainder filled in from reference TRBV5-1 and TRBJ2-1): KAGVTQTPRYLIKTRGQQVTLSCSPISGHRSVSWYQQTPGQGLQFLFEYFSETQRNKGNFPGRFSGRQFSNSRSEMNVSTLELGDSALYLCASSLGLAGLNEQFFGPGTRLTVL.

The CDR3, as DNA: TGTGCCAGCACCTCACTCCTAGGGGGCGAGGCCCAGCATTTT. Encoded protein: CASTSLLGGEAQHF. The V and J genes are TRBV6-6 and TRBJ1-5; 7 nucleotides match TRBD1. Per germline, CDR1 MNHNY and CDR2 SVGAGI (reference sequence). This CDR3 comprises 14 residues. The V segment lost 7 bases and the J segment 11 bases; nucleotides outside the gene matches: 14.